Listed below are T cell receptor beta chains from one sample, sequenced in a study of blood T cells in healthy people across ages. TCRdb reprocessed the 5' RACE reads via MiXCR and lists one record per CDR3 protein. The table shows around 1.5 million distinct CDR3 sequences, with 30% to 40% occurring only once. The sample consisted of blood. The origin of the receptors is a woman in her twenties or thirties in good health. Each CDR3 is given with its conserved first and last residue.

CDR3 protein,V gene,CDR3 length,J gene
CASSRSGPTAGELFF,TRBV5-1,15,TRBJ2-2
CSAQSGAGRDQPQHF,TRBV20-1,15,TRBJ1-5
CASSLILAPSGTGELFF,TRBV3-1,17,TRBJ2-2
CASRFGGRNTEAFF,TRBV27,14,TRBJ1-1
CSARDLWRGSSYNEQFF,TRBV20-1,17,TRBJ2-1
CASSPGDRASEQYF,TRBV13,14,TRBJ2-7
CASSYSGGAGEKLFF,TRBV6-5,15,TRBJ1-4
CAGSLGGAGTDTQYF,TRBV5-1,15,TRBJ2-3
CASSLLTGYYEQYF,TRBV7-2,14,TRBJ2-7
CSARDGRGGDEQFF,TRBV20-1,14,TRBJ2-1
CSARVAGGPYEQYF,TRBV20-1,14,TRBJ2-7
CASIDRVQFF,TRBV9,10,TRBJ2-1
CSAPGTGPYGYTF,TRBV20-1,13,TRBJ1-2
CAISEYGDNSPLHF,TRBV10-3,14,TRBJ1-6
CASTSFNSGANVLTF,TRBV5-1,15,TRBJ2-6
CASSLGVTFYEQYF,TRBV11-2,14,TRBJ2-7
CSASFDSITYEQYF,TRBV20-1,14,TRBJ2-7
CASSAGTPYTDTQYF,TRBV2,15,TRBJ2-3
CSVVFLAGGWEQFF,TRBV29-1,14,TRBJ2-1
CASSVDARGGPYGYTF,TRBV9,16,TRBJ1-2
CASSQRYF,TRBV4-1,8,TRBJ2-5
CSVPLAGGQETQYF,TRBV29-1,14,TRBJ2-5
CASSPLVGQGQYF,TRBV5-5,13,TRBJ2-7
CSVWASRAGFSEAFF,TRBV29-1,15,TRBJ1-1
CASSPTRWIEQYF,TRBV7-2,13,TRBJ2-7
CASSYSMSGGSQPQHF,TRBV6-2/TRBV6-3,16,TRBJ1-5
CASSHRRGTHEQYF,TRBV12-3/TRBV12-4,14,TRBJ2-7
CASSLGGQFLYGYTF,TRBV5-1,15,TRBJ1-2
CASSPGGAKTYEQYF,TRBV18,15,TRBJ2-7
CSARKIGRWYNEQFF,TRBV20-1,15,TRBJ2-1
CASSNNRRVSYEQYF,TRBV12-3/TRBV12-4,15,TRBJ2-7
CSARDGWQTYNEQFF,TRBV20-1,15,TRBJ2-1
CASSVRQGHDIQYF,TRBV9,14,TRBJ2-4
CSTRGLAGLKRYEQYF,TRBV20-1,16,TRBJ2-7
CAGSVDGNEQFF,TRBV7-7,12,TRBJ2-1
CASSQDAFEQFF,TRBV3-1,12,TRBJ2-1
CASGGGGTDTQYF,TRBV6-4,13,TRBJ2-3
CSARGPSRTDTQYF,TRBV20-1,14,TRBJ2-3
CASSPRGLSYEQYF,TRBV4-1,14,TRBJ2-7
CASSEALGTSGTYEQYF,TRBV6-1,17,TRBJ2-7
CASSINKGHSYGYTF,TRBV6-6,15,TRBJ1-2